A selection of T cell receptor beta chains follows, all from one sample in a study of patients with pleural tuberculosis. TCRdb fed the reads into MiXCR, producing one record per CDR3 protein. This table holds 45,000 to 55,000 distinct CDR3 sequences, about 7.3% found once. The receptors stem from a human donor with pleural tuberculosis. Each CDR3 is given with its conserved first and last residue. D genes are given only for firm matches. Clone size is stated in some rows and not others, as once, few, many or a class when expanded.

>TRBJ2-5|TRBV4-1|many|-
TGCGCCAGCAGGATTAGAACGGGTTCCCAAGAGACCCAGTACTTC
CASRIRTGSQETQYF
>TRBJ2-1|TRBV19|-|TRBD2
TGTGCCAGTAGACCATCTAGCGGGAGCTCCAACAATGAGCAGTTCTTC
CASRPSSGSSNNEQFF
>TRBJ1-2|TRBV29-1|many|TRBD1
TGCAGCGTTGGGCAGGGGGTCGATCAGAGGGAGGATGGCTACACCTTC
CSVGQGVDQREDGYTF
>TRBJ2-1|TRBV15|many|TRBD2
TGTGCCACCAGCAGAGAAACTAGCGGGGGATACAATGAGCAGTTCTTC
CATSRETSGGYNEQFF
>TRBJ1-2|TRBV20-1|many|-
TGCAGTGCTAGAGGGGGGATCTATGGCTACACCTTC
CSARGGIYGYTF
>TRBJ1-1|TRBV11-1|many|-
TGTGCCAGCAGCAGAGTGGAGAATTTAAACACTGAAGCTTTCTTT
CASSRVENLNTEAFF
>TRBJ1-1|TRBV20-1|many|-
TGCAGTGCGGAATCAGGGGTCCCAGCTTTCTTT
CSAESGVPAFF
>TRBJ1-1|TRBV6-1|medium-sized|-
TGTGCCAGCAGTGAAGAGCTGCGCATCACTACTGAAGCTTTCTTT
CASSEELRITTEAFF
>TRBJ1-1|TRBV20-1|many|TRBD1
TGCAGTGCTAGATTGACAGGGGGAAGTTTCACTGAAGCTTTCTTT
CSARLTGGSFTEAFF
>TRBJ1-2|TRBV27|many|-
TGTGCCAGCGGATACCGGCGGGGAGCTAACTATGGCTACACCTTC
CASGYRRGANYGYTF
>TRBJ2-7|TRBV2|many|TRBD2
TGTGCCAGCAGTGATCGGGAGGGCTACGAGCAGTACTTC
CASSDREGYEQYF
>TRBJ2-2|TRBV20-1|many|-
TGCAGTGCTAGTCCCCATGGGGGTCCCGGGGAGCTGTTTTTT
CSASPHGGPGELFF
>TRBJ1-3|TRBV19|many|-
TGTGCCAGTAGTTCGGGGTCCGGGTCTGGAAACACCATATATTTT
CASSSGSGSGNTIYF
>TRBJ1-1|TRBV2|many|-
TGTGCCAAAAGGGCTCTCAACACTGAAGCTTTCTTT
CAKRALNTEAFF
>TRBJ1-1|TRBV29-1|many|-
TGCAGCGTTGAACCTCGGACGGTACGTGAAGCTTTCTTT
CSVEPRTVREAFF
>TRBJ2-1|TRBV3-1|many|-
TGTGCCAGCAGCCAACAGGTGGGGACTGGGGGTAATGAGCAGTTCTTC
CASSQQVGTGGNEQFF
>TRBJ2-3|TRBV28|many|-
TGTGCCAGCGCCCTCGGCAACACAGATACGCAGTATTTT
CASALGNTDTQYF
>TRBJ1-2|TRBV24-1|many|-
TGTGCCACCAGTGATTTAACAGGGTATGGCTACACCTTC
CATSDLTGYGYTF
>TRBJ1-1|TRBV20-1|many|TRBD1
TGCAGTGCTAGAGCCGGGACAGTGAACACTGAAGCTTTCTTT
CSARAGTVNTEAFF
>TRBJ2-3|TRBV3-1|many|TRBD2
TGTGCCAGCGGGAGGGCCCTGGGAGCAGATACGCAGTATTTT
CASGRALGADTQYF
>TRBJ1-6|TRBV20-1|many|-
TGCAGTGCTAGTCGATCGCAGGTTCTTAATTCACCCCTCCACTTT
CSASRSQVLNSPLHF
>TRBJ1-3|TRBV7-1|few|-
TGCGCCAGCAGCTCACCACGTGTGGATATCGGAAACACCATATATTTT
CASSSPRVDIGNTIYF
>TRBJ2-1|TRBV27|many|-
TGTGCCAGCAGTCTGGGACCGAGTGAGCAGTTCTTC
CASSLGPSEQFF
>TRBJ2-1|TRBV28|many|TRBD2
TGTGCCAGCAGTTTCTTAGCGGGGGCGGGCGGTGAGCAGTTCTTC
CASSFLAGAGGEQFF
>TRBJ1-5|TRBV20-1|-|TRBD1
TGCAGTGCTAGGGTCGGGACAGGGTTCAATCAGCCCCAGCATTTT
CSARVGTGFNQPQHF
>TRBJ2-2|TRBV2|many|-
TGTGCCAGCAGTGTAAGGTTTTTATTGGACACCGGGGAGCTGTTTTTT
CASSVRFLLDTGELFF
>TRBJ1-5|TRBV27|many|-
TGTGCCAGCAGTTTTGGTGGGAATCAGCCCCAGCATTTT
CASSFGGNQPQHF
>TRBJ2-7|TRBV20-1|many|TRBD2
TGCAGTGCCCCCAGTAGCGGGGTAAGCTCCTACGAGCAGTACTTC
CSAPSSGVSSYEQYF
>TRBJ2-5|TRBV3-1|many|-
TGTGCCAGCAGCCAAGGAGAGACCCAGTACTTC
CASSQGETQYF
>TRBJ1-1|TRBV2|many|-
TGTGCCAGCAGAGATGACCCCGGGACCACGGGCACTGAAGCTTTCTTT
CASRDDPGTTGTEAFF
>TRBJ2-3|TRBV28|many|TRBD1
TGTGCCAGCAGTTCCCAAAAACAGGGGCGCACAGATACGCAGTATTTT
CASSSQKQGRTDTQYF
>TRBJ2-5|TRBV12-3/TRBV12-4|many|TRBD1
TGTGCCAGCAGTTTCGGGACAGGGCGACAACAAGAGACCCAGTACTTC
CASSFGTGRQQETQYF
>TRBJ2-3|TRBV24-1|many|TRBD1
TGTGCCACCAGTGATCCCGGACAGGGAATCGAAGATACGCAGTATTTT
CATSDPGQGIEDTQYF
>TRBJ2-2|TRBV11-2|many|-
TGTGCCAGCAGCGCCAGGGGGAGGGGGACCGGGGAGCTGTTTTTT
CASSARGRGTGELFF
>TRBJ2-2|TRBV12-3/TRBV12-4|few|TRBD1
TGTGCCAGCAGTTCCCGGACAGGGGCGGGCACCGGGGAGCTGTTTTTT
CASSSRTGAGTGELFF
>TRBJ2-1|TRBV24-1|many|-
TGTGCCACCAGTGAGTCCGGGACTTTGGATGAGCAGTTCTTC
CATSESGTLDEQFF
>TRBJ1-2|TRBV11-1|-|-
TGTGCCAGCAGCTTGGGGGACGCCAACTATGGCTACACCTTC
CASSLGDANYGYTF
>TRBJ1-6|TRBV18|many|-
TGTGCCAGCTCACTCCTGGAGAGCTCCTATAATTCACCCCTCCACTTT
CASSLLESSYNSPLHF
>TRBJ2-3|TRBV12-3/TRBV12-4|many|-
TGTGCCAGCACCCAATCAGATACGCAGTATTTT
CASTQSDTQYF
>TRBJ2-3|TRBV4-2|many|TRBD2
TGTGCCAGCAGCCCTGGGACTAGCGGAGTCTCCATAGATACGCAGTATTTT
CASSPGTSGVSIDTQYF